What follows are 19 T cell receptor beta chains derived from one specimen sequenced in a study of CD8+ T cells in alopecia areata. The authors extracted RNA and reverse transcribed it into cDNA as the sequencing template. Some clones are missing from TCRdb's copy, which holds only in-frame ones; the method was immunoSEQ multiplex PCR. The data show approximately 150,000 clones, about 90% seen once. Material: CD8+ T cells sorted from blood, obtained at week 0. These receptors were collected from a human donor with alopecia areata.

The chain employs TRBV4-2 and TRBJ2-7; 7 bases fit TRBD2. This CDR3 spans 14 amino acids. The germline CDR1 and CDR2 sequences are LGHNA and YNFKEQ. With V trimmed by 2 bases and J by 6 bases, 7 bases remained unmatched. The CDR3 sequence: CASSQYGGSGEQYF. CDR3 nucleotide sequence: TGTGCCAGCAGCCAATATGGCGGGAGTGGCGAGCAGTACTTC.

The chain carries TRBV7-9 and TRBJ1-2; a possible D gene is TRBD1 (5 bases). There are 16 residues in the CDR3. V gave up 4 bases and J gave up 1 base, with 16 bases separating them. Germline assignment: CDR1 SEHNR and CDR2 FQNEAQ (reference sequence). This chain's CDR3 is CASSSSGQRNNYGYTF. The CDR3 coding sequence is TGTGCCAGCAGCTCCTCGGGGCAGCGTAATAACTATGGCTACACCTTC.

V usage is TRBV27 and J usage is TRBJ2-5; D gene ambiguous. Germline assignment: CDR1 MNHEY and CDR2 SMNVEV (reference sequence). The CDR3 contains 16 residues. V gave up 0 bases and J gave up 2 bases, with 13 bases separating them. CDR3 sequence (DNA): TGTGCCAGCAGTTTATCGGGTCAAACCAGGCAAGAGACCCAGTACTTC. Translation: CASSLSGQTRQETQYF.

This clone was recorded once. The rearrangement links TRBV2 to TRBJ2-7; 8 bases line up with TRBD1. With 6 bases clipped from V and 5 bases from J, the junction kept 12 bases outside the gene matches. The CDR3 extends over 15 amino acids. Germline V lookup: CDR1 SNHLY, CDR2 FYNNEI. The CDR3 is CASSTSVTGVHEQYF. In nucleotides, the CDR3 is TGTGCCAGCAGCACTTCGGTGACAGGGGTACACGAGCAGTACTTC. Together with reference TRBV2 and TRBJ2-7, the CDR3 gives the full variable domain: EPEVTQTPSHQVTQMGQEVILRCVPISNHLYFYWYRQILGQKVEFLVSFYNNEISEKSEIFDDQFSVERPDGSNFTLKIRSTKLEDSAMYFCASSTSVTGVHEQYFGPGTRLTVT.

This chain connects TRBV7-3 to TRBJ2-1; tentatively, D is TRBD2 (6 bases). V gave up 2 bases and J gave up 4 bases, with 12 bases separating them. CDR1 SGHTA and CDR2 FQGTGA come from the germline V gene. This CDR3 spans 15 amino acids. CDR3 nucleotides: TGTGCCAGCAGCTTATTCGGGGACTCTTACAATGAGCAGTTCTTC. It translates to CASSLFGDSYNEQFF.

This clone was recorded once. The CDR3, as DNA: TGTGCCAGCAGCTCAGGGACAGCCGCTTACGAGCAGTACTTC. This gives the protein CASSSGTAAYEQYF. This rearrangement joins TRBV5-5 to TRBJ2-7; 7 positions agree with TRBD1. Germline V CDR1 and CDR2: SGHKS, YYEKEE (reference sequence). The CDR3 contains 14 residues. The V segment lost 3 bases and the J segment 4 bases; nucleotides outside the gene matches: 7.

In DNA form, the CDR3 reads TGTGCCAGCCCTATCGGCGGGCCGAACACTGAAGCTTTCTTT. It specifies CASPIGGPNTEAFF. The chain is built from TRBV6-1 and TRBJ1-1; D is uncertain. Trimming cost V 8 bases and J 1 base, with 14 bases left between them. The germline V gene has CDR1 MNHNS and CDR2 SASEGT. The CDR3 has 14 amino acids.

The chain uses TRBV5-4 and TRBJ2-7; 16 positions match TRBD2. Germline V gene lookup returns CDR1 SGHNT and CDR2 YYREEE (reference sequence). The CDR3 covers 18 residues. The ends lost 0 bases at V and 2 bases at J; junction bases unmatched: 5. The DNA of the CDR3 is TGTGCCAGCAGCTTGGCTAGGGGACTAGCGGGAGGGCCCTACGAGCAGTACTTC. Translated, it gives CASSLARGLAGGPYEQYF.

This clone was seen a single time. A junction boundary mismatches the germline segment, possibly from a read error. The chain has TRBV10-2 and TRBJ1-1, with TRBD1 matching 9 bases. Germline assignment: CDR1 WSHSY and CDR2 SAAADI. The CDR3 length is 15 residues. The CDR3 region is CASSEAATGGTEAFF. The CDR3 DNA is TGTGCCAGCAGTGAAGCGGCGACAGGGGGCACTGAAGCTTTCTTT.

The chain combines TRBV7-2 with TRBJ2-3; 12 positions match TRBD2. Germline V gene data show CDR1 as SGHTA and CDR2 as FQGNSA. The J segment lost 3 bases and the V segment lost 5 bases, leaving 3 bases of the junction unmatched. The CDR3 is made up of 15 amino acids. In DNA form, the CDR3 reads TGTGCCAGCAGCCGGACTAGCGGGATTACAGATACGCAGTATTTT. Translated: CASSRTSGITDTQYF.

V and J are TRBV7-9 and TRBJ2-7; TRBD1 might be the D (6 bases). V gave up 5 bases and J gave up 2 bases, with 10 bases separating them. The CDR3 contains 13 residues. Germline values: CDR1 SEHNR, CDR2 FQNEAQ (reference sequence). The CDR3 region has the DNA TGTGCCAGCAGCCCAGGGACACCCTACGAGCAGTACTTC. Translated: CASSPGTPYEQYF.

CDR3 sequence: CASIMLAYNEQFF. CDR3 sequence (DNA): TGCGCCAGCATCATGCTAGCATACAATGAGCAGTTCTTC. V usage is TRBV5-1 and J usage is TRBJ2-1; tentatively, D is TRBD2 (5 bases). The CDR3 length is 13 residues. Germline V gene lookup returns CDR1 SGHRS and CDR2 YFSETQ. Trimming removed 6 bases from V and 4 bases from J, with 11 bases in between.

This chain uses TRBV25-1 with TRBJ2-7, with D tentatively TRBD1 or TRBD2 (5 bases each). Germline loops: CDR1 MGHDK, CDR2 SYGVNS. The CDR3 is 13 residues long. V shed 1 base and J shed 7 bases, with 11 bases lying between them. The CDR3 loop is CASSEFWGSEQYF. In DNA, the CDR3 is TGTGCCAGCAGTGAATTCTGGGGGAGTGAGCAGTACTTC.

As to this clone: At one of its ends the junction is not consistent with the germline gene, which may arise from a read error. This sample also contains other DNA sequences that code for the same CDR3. CDR3 bases: TGTGCCAGTAGTTACTCCGGAGGGGGCGGGGAGCTGTTTTTT. Protein sequence: CASSYSGGGGELFF. This chain uses TRBV6-5 with TRBJ2-2; D might be TRBD1 or TRBD2, each matching 6 bases. This CDR3 comprises 14 residues. CDR1 MNHEY and CDR2 SVGAGI come from the germline V gene.

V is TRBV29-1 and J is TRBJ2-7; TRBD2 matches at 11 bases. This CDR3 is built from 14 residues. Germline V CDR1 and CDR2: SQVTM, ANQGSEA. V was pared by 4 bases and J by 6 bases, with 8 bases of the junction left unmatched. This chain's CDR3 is CSVVGLAGGPEQYF. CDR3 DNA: TGCAGCGTTGTAGGCCTAGCGGGAGGACCCGAGCAGTACTTC.

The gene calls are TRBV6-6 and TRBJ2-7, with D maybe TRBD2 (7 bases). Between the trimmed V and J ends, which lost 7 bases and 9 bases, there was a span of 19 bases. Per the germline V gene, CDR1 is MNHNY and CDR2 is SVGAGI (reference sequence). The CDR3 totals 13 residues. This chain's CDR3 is CASTSSGGDTQYF. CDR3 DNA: TGTGCCAGCACTTCTAGCGGTGGGGACACGCAGTACTTC.

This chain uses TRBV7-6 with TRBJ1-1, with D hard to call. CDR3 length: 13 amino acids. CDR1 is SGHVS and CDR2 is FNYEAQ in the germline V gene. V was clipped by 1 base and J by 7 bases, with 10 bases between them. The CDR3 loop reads CASSLVSGGEAFF. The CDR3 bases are TGTGCCAGCAGCTTAGTATCAGGAGGTGAAGCTTTCTTT.

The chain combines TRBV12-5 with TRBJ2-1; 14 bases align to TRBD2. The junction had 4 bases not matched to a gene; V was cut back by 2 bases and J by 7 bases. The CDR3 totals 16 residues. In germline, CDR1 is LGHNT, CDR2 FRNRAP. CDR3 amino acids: CASGLTGLAGDNEQFF. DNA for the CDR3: TGTGCTAGTGGTTTGACGGGACTAGCGGGAGATAATGAGCAGTTCTTC.

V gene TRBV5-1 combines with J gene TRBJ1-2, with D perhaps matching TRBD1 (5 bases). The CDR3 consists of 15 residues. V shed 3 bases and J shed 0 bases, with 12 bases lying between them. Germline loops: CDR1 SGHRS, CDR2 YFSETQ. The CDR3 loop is CASSSTGRSNYGYTF. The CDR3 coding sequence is TGCGCCAGCAGCTCTACAGGACGATCTAACTATGGCTACACCTTC.